The 15 T cell receptor beta chains presented below share a single source sample, sequenced in a study of OX40 agonist ivuxolimab in advanced cancers. TCRdb's table, derived via immunoSEQ multiplex PCR, lists solely in-frame clones and lacks some. The repertoire holds about 82,000 clones, with around nine tenths as singletons. This specimen was CD4+ or CD8+ T cells sorted from blood, taken in a trial of the OX40 agonist ivuxolimab. The receptors were gathered from an adult with an advanced solid tumor such as melanoma, head and neck, liver or kidney cancer.

This chain joins TRBV19 and TRBJ1-6, with D unclear. This CDR3 contains 12 residues. Germline values: CDR1 LNHDA, CDR2 SQIVND (reference sequence). V was cut by 4 bases and J by 7 bases, with 5 bases left in between. The CDR3 loop is CASSNKNSPLHF. DNA for the CDR3: TGTGCCAGTAGTAACAAGAATTCACCCCTCCACTTT.

The rearrangement uses TRBV4-1 and TRBJ2-1; 10 bases match TRBD2. Unmatched junction bases numbered 10, after V lost 4 bases and J lost 10 bases. This CDR3 contains 15 residues. The germline gives CDR1 MGHRA, CDR2 YSYEKL. As DNA, the CDR3 is TGCGCCAGCAGCCTAGCGGGAGGCCGTCCGGGGGAGCAGTTCTTC. Protein: CASSLAGGRPGEQFF.

The genes are TRBV9 and TRBJ1-2; 10 bases match TRBD1. V was pared by 5 bases and J by 7 bases, with 8 bases of the junction left unmatched. The CDR3 contains 14 residues. Germline CDR1 SGDLS, CDR2 YYNGEE. CDR3 protein: CASRKGQGVGGYTF. CDR3 coding DNA: TGTGCCAGCAGGAAAGGACAGGGGGTAGGTGGCTACACCTTC.

This sequence joins TRBV28 and TRBJ1-5; possible D gene TRBD1, 6 bases. The length of the CDR3 is 13 residues. Germline CDR1 MDHEN, CDR2 SYDVKM. With 6 bases removed from V and 7 bases from J, the gap between germline ends came to 13 bases. The CDR3 bases are TGTGCCAGCAGGCCCGAACAGGGACAGCCCCAGCATTTT. This encodes CASRPEQGQPQHF.

This chain links TRBV28 with TRBJ1-1; TRBD1 matches at 9 bases. Germline loops: CDR1 MDHEN, CDR2 SYDVKM. The trim removed 6 bases at V and 4 bases at J, leaving 15 bases unmatched. The CDR3 consists of 17 residues. Here the CDR3 reads CASRFGPGQGGGTEAFF. The CDR3 DNA reads TGTGCCAGCAGATTCGGACCGGGACAGGGTGGCGGCACTGAAGCTTTCTTT.

This clone was found once. The CDR3: CASSASPSTDTQYF. The CDR3 bases are TGCGCCAGCAGCGCCAGCCCTAGCACAGATACGCAGTATTTT. The chain has TRBV5-1 and TRBJ2-3; D gene ambiguous. Germline CDR1 is SGHRS and CDR2 is YFSETQ. The CDR3 spans 14 residues. With 4 bases removed from V and 0 bases from J, the gap between germline ends came to 9 bases.

The chain is built from TRBV27 and TRBJ2-1; 10 bases are shared with TRBD2. From germline, CDR1 is MNHEY and CDR2 SMNVEV (reference sequence). V gave up 2 bases and J gave up 9 bases; unmatched junction bases: 1. The length of the CDR3 is 13 residues. This chain's CDR3 is CASSLVAGGEQFF. The CDR3 bases are TGTGCCAGCAGTTTAGTAGCGGGAGGTGAGCAGTTCTTC.

CDR3 sequence reads: CASSPLSGNEQFF. CDR3 sequence (DNA): TGTGCCAGCTCACCACTATCAGGAAATGAGCAGTTCTTC. This sequence joins TRBV18 and TRBJ2-1; D remains unclear. Between the trimmed V and J ends, which lost 1 base and 7 bases, there was a span of 8 bases. The CDR3 loop spans 13 amino acids. Germline V CDR1 and CDR2: KGHSH, LQKENI.

The chain couples TRBV28 to TRBJ2-3; 10 bases line up with TRBD1. The CDR3 sequence is 15 residues long. V shed 5 bases, J shed 1 base, and the junction held 3 bases outside the gene matches. Looked up from germline, CDR1 is MDHEN and CDR2 is SYDVKM. Written as DNA, the CDR3 is TGTGCCAGCAGTCTAGACAGGGGGCGCACAGATACGCAGTATTTT. Protein: CASSLDRGRTDTQYF.

The chain links TRBV7-2 to TRBJ2-7; D could derive from TRBD1 or TRBD2 (5 bases each). Germline V gene data show CDR1 as SGHTA and CDR2 as FQGNSA. V was clipped by 3 bases and J by 5 bases, with 11 bases between them. The CDR3 contains 13 residues. CDR3 coding DNA: TGTGCCAGCAGCTTTACCGAGGGACACGAGCAGTACTTC. Translating it yields CASSFTEGHEQYF.

This chain links TRBV7-9 with TRBJ2-7; D is undetermined. Germline V gene sequence: CDR1 SEHNR, CDR2 FQNEAQ (reference sequence). This CDR3 has 16 residues. V was trimmed by 1 base and J by 2 bases, leaving 15 bases between them. The chain's CDR3 is CASSLGLGPQPYEQYF. Written as DNA, the CDR3 is TGTGCCAGCAGCTTAGGCCTAGGGCCTCAACCCTACGAGCAGTACTTC.

The V call is TRBV7-2, the J call TRBJ1-1; TRBD1 aligns across 7 bases. This CDR3 is built from 15 residues. Germline CDR1 SGHTA, CDR2 FQGNSA. J gave up 13 bases and V 0 bases, and 14 bases lay outside the gene matches. CDR3 residues: CASSLADRLPLKLFF. The DNA for the CDR3 is TGTGCCAGCAGCTTAGCGGACAGGCTCCCACTGAAGCTTTTCTTT.

The chain employs TRBV28 and TRBJ1-6, with TRBD1 as a possible D gene (6 bases). The V and J ends lost 5 bases and 10 bases respectively, with 15 bases between them. The germline gives CDR1 MDHEN, CDR2 SYDVKM. The CDR3 is 14 residues long. CDR3 sequence (DNA): TGTGCCAGCAGTCCAGGGGACCTATACTCACCCCTCCACTTT. This codes for CASSPGDLYSPLHF.

Written as DNA, the CDR3 is TGTGCCAGTAGTTCAGGGAGGGGACTAGCCAAAAACATTCAGTACTTC. This gives the protein CASSSGRGLAKNIQYF. The rearrangement links TRBV19 to TRBJ2-4, with TRBD2 matching over 7 bases. Looked up from germline, CDR1 is LNHDA and CDR2 is SQIVND (reference sequence). This CDR3 region has 16 residues. Trimming at V came to 5 bases and at J to 0 bases, leaving 7 bases not matched to a gene.

The chain links TRBV10-1 to TRBJ2-2, with D uncertain. V dropped 6 bases and J dropped 5 bases, with 13 bases sitting between them. This CDR3 region has 14 residues. CDR1 and CDR2 (germline): WNHNN, SYGVQD (reference sequence). The CDR3 region is CASSAQTETGELFF. CDR3 nucleotides: TGCGCCAGCAGCGCCCAGACCGAAACCGGGGAGCTGTTTTTT.